This T cell receptor (beta chain) was captured in a study of sequential checkpoint blockade in melanoma (dated by TCRdb to the late 2010s). Regarding the research as a whole: Using 1:1 randomization, the trial assigned patients either to first-line nivolumab followed by ipilimumab (arm A) or to ipilimumab followed by nivolumab (arm B). Both trial sequences were followed by maintenance nivolumab. DNA from more than 75 pretreatment melanoma tumor samples underwent TCRbeta immunosequencing. For around 21 patients, matched tumor biopsies were obtained before treatment and at week 13, following single-agent nivolumab (arm A) or ipilimumab (arm B). Roughly 80% of the matched tumor biopsy pairs taken before and after treatment were from the same lesion.

The full study reports these points: Among patients in arm A, the nivolumab-first arm, pretreatment tumor TIL clonality was associated with response (P = .04). Achieving clinical benefit was about 30 times more likely for patients whose tumor T-cell fraction and clonality increased by week 13. Small sample sizes and reduced statistical power limited the analyses of tumor T-cell fraction within each arm. Validation of the response-prediction model combining TCR metrics and mutation burden is needed in larger, independent patient cohorts. Tumor T-cell fraction and clonality correlated with PD-L1 staining and CD8+ T-cell counts but not with mutational load.

There are a few counts of this clone. This receptor's antigen is unknown. No much larger clonotype is one base removed from it; base qualities were not supplied. TCRbeta CDR3 regions were immunosequenced from genomic DNA with the immunoSEQ Assay. Genomic DNA was amplified by bias-controlled multiplex PCR before high-throughput sequencing. Per the original workflow: To quantify the absolute abundance of each unique TCRbeta CDR3 region, the sequences were collapsed and filtered. Clonality, defined as 1 minus Pielou's evenness, was calculated using only productive rearrangements. Tumor T-cell fraction was computed by normalizing TCRbeta template counts to usable DNA, estimated from several housekeeping genes. A previously published method was used to identify clones with significantly greater frequencies in on-treatment samples than in baseline samples. What TCRdb holds here is the immuneACCESS table cut down to in-frame rearrangements. Part of the clones is not present; checked against another copy, under half of the missing clones reflect an unresolved V gene, and the others are unexplained. V and J calls and clone size follow that table, whereas D and trimming were derived from the DNA. Within this sample are about 2,300 clones, with roughly 28% of them counted one time only. Over 8.5% of the sample goes to the ten largest clones.

The treatment or condition label on this specimen signifies: randomized to nivolumab then ipilimumab (arm A) or the reverse (arm B). None of the patients in the trial had previously been given DNA-damaging chemotherapy. Samples were obtained from patients with melanoma enrolled in CheckMate 064, a randomized, open-label phase II trial of sequential checkpoint blockade. Genomic DNA from formalin-fixed paraffin-embedded (FFPE) tissue samples served as the input for tumor TCR sequencing. This receptor was identified in a human donor with melanoma. Sample: tumor tissue (inferred from file names), taken from a patient given nivolumab and ipilimumab in sequence.

The CDR3 region: CASSGLAGGGETQYF. The DNA sequence is TGTGCCAGCAGTGGTCTGGCGGGGGGCGGGGAGACCCAGTACTTC. The chain links TRBV6-8 with TRBJ2-5, and TRBD2 matches 8 of the central bases. CDR1 and CDR2 (MNHGY, SAAAGT) derive from the germline V gene. Trimmed from V: 5 bases; trimmed from J: 5 bases; junction bases lacking a gene match: 10. The CDR3 contains 15 residues, cysteine and phenylalanine counted. Only the CDR3 DNA stays, 45 bases, in frame from base 1.